A selection of T cell receptor beta chains follows, all from one sample in a study of shared clonotypes between healthy human individuals. Clones were read by immunoSEQ multiplex PCR, and TCRdb kept only the in-frame ones, dropping some. The table records a few hundred thousand clones, approximately 97% of them present only once. Source material: naive CD4+ T cells sorted from blood. The receptors originated from a woman aged 25 to 45 in good health. The CDR3 runs from the conserved cysteine through the conserved F or W.

cdr3_length v_call cdr3_aa
19 TRBV4-1 CASSFSQGAAGVGTGELFF
12 TRBV5-3 CARSIYRAANLF
17 TRBV19 CASSIRASGRLWETQYF
15 TRBV2 CANKVLAGAQYEQYF
16 TRBV18 CASSPPGLRGGDGYTF
14 TRBV27 CASSLFDRVLSLYF
16 TRBV9 CASSPRGSGPSYEQYF
13 TRBV7-6 CASSLSSLGEAFF
15 TRBV18 CASSPPNLAVNEQFF
18 TRBV7-9 CASSSSLGSGRRRETQYF
15 TRBV27 CASSSSGNANQPQHF
16 TRBV5-4 CASSHNRGHSVTEAFF
14 TRBV5-1 CASSGTVNTGELFF
16 TRBV4-2 CASSQDLGEGQNEQFF
14 TRBV7-9 CASSLDATRNTIYF
17 TRBV7-2 CASSQKILAGKTDTQYF
15 TRBV5-1 CASSLVGRGAYEQYF
16 TRBV10-3 CAISAFGTHGGYEQYF
12 TRBV6-5 CASTSGFSEAFF
15 TRBV28 CASSPLTRKNQPQHF
15 TRBV2 CASRARTGRNTEAFF
13 TRBV5-4 CASSYSGAAEAFF
15 TRBV27 CASSSYAPSQETQYF
14 TRBV29-1 CSVGRLPGNNEQFF
15 TRBV5-1 CASSLGAGATWEQFF
13 TRBV5-1 CASSSQGPNEQFF
15 TRBV11-2 CASSLALGLSEKLFF
13 TRBV2 CASRDRSAQPQHF
13 TRBV9 CASSVSGSYEQYF
14 TRBV28 CASSPGSFQETQYF
15 TRBV25-1 CASSEFTGKGYEQYF
18 TRBV4-1 CASSQKAGGIRGTGELFF
16 TRBV7-9 CASSPSRTSGKETQYF
14 TRBV15 CATSRGTGNNEQFF
13 TRBV19 CASSISGLETQYF
19 TRBV27 CASSPGRTSEKWGYNEQFF
13 TRBV7-8 CASSLIAGYEQYF
16 TRBV19 CASSTMTGWGTGELFF
14 TRBV6-1 CATDGPPGNTEAFF
15 TRBV19 CASTTGQGFGNTIYF
14 TRBV27 CASSFSQTNTEAFF
15 TRBV28 CASSFLLAGGETQYF
16 TRBV4-1 CASSLFSGVSYNEQFF
16 TRBV4-1 CASSQDLGILINEQFF
15 TRBV7-9 CASSLASAVGQPQHF
16 TRBV2 CASSEAGSRNNQPQHF
14 TRBV6-1 CATQNPGLVQPQHF
12 TRBV11-2 CASSFSKFEQYF
14 TRBV29-1 CSVVPGLHVNEQFF
12 TRBV27 CASSRQNSPLHF
17 TRBV11-3 CASSTRTIMDYNSPLHF